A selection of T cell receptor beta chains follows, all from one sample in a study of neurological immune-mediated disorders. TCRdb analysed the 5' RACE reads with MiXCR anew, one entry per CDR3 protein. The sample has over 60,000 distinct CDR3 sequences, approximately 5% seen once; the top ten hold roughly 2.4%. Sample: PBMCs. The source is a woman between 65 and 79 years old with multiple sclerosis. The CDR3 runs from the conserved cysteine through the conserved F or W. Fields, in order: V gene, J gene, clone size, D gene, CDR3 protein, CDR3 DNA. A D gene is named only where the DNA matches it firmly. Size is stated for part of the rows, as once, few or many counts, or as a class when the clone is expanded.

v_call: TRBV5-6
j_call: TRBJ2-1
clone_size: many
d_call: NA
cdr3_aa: CASSWGDSEIYNEQFF
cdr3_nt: TGTGCCAGCAGCTGGGGGGACAGTGAGATCTACAATGAGCAGTTCTTC

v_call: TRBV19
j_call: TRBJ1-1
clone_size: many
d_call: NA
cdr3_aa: CASSGEYTEAFF
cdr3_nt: TGTGCCAGTAGTGGGGAGTACACTGAAGCTTTCTTT

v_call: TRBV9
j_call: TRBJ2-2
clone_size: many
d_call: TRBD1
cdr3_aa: CASSVVRSGQGLNTGELFF
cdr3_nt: TGTGCCAGCAGCGTAGTACGGAGTGGACAGGGGCTGAACACCGGGGAGCTGTTTTTT

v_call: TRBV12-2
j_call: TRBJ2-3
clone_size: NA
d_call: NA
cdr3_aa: CASRFPSLPRREIHMGDTQYF
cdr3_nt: TGTGCAAGTCGCTTCCCATCACTCCCACGGCGGGAGATACATATGGGAGATACGCAGTATTTT

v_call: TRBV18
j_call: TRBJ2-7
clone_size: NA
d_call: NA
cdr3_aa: CASSPSRDEQYF
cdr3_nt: TGTGCCAGCTCACCATCCAGGGACGAGCAGTACTTC

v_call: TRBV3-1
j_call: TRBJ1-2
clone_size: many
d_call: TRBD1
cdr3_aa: CASSQDPGQGNTF
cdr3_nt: TGTGCCAGCAGCCAAGATCCGGGACAGGGAAACACCTTC

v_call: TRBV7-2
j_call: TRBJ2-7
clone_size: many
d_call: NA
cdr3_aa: CASSTVGGKGEQYF
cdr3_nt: TGTGCCAGCAGCACGGTTGGCGGGAAGGGCGAGCAGTACTTC

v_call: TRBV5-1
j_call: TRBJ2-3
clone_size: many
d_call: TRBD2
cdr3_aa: CASSLGGRITDTQYF
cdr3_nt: TGCGCCAGCAGCTTGGGCGGGAGGATCACAGATACGCAGTATTTT

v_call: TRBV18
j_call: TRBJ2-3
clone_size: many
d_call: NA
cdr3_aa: CASSPPADTQYF
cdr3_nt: TGTGCCAGCTCACCACCGGCAGATACGCAGTATTTT

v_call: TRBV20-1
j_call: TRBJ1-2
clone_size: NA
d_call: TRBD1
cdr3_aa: CSALTGTGEGGYTF
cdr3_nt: TGCAGTGCTTTAACTGGGACAGGGGAGGGTGGCTACACCTTC

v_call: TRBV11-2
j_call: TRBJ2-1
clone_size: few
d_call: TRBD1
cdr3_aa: CASSFRGQSYNEQFF
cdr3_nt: TGTGCCAGCAGCTTTAGGGGACAGAGTTACAATGAGCAGTTCTTC

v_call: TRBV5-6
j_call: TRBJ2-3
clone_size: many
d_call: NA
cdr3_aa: CASSLESVGFIGTDTQYF
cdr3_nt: TGTGCCAGCAGCTTGGAGAGCGTGGGCTTCATCGGCACAGATACGCAGTATTTT

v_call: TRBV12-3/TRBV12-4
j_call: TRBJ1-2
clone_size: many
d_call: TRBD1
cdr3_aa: CASSRGQGGYGYTF
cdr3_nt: TGTGCCAGCAGTCGTGGACAGGGAGGCTATGGCTACACCTTC

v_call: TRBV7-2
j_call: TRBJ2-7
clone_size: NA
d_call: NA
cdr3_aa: CASSFKVGGPYEQYF
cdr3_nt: TGTGCCAGCAGCTTCAAAGTAGGTGGCCCCTACGAGCAGTACTTC

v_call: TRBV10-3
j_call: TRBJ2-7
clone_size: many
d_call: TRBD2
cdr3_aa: CAISESGLAGGEQYF
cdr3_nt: TGTGCCATCAGTGAGTCTGGACTAGCGGGAGGCGAGCAGTACTTC

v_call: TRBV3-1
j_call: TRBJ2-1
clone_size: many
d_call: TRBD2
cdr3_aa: CASSQVTGGSYNEQFF
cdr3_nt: TGTGCCAGCAGCCAAGTAACGGGAGGAAGTTACAATGAGCAGTTCTTC

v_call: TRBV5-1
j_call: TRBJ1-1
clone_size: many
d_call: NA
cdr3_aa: CASSPEGGPNTEAFF
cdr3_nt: TGCGCCAGCAGCCCCGAGGGGGGCCCGAACACTGAAGCTTTCTTT

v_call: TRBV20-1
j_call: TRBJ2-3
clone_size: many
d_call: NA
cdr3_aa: CSARDRGSPSPDTQYF
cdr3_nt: TGCAGTGCTAGAGATCGGGGGTCCCCCTCACCAGATACGCAGTATTTT

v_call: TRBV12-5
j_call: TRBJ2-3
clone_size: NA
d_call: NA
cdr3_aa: CASGRADPGGTQYF
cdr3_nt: TGTGCTAGTGGCCGAGCGGATCCTGGGGGTACGCAGTATTTT

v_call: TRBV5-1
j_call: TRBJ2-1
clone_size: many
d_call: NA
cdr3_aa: CASSLAFSGNEQFF
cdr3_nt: TGCGCCAGCAGCTTGGCCTTTTCGGGGAATGAGCAGTTCTTC

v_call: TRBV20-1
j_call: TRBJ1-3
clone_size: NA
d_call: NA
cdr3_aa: CSLRGDSGNTIYF
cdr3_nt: TGCAGTCTTCGGGGGGACTCTGGAAACACCATATATTTT

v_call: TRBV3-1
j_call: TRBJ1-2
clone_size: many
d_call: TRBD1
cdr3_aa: CASGQGEGYTF
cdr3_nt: TGTGCCAGCGGACAGGGTGAAGGCTACACCTTC

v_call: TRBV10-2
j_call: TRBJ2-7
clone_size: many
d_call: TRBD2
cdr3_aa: CASSVIAGVYEQYF
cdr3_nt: TGCGCCAGCAGTGTGATAGCGGGAGTCTACGAGCAGTACTTC

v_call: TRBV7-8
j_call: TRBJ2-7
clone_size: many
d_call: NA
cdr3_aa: CASSLMPVNDEQYF
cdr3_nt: TGTGCCAGCAGCCTTATGCCGGTGAACGACGAGCAGTACTTC

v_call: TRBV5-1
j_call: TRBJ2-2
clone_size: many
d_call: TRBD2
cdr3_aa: CASSLPTSGRVNTGELFF
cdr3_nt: TGCGCCAGCAGCTTGCCTACTAGCGGGAGGGTCAACACCGGGGAGCTGTTTTTT

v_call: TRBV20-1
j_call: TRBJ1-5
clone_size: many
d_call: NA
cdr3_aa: CSAYAGTASNQPQHF
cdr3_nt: TGCAGTGCTTACGCCGGGACGGCTAGCAATCAGCCCCAGCATTTT

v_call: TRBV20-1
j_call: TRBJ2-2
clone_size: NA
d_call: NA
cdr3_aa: CSASPANPGGTGELFF
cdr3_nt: TGCAGTGCTAGTCCGGCGAACCCCGGGGGCACCGGGGAGCTGTTTTTT

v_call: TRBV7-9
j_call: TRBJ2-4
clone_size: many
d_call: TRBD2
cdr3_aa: CASSSGLAPNLAGGTKNIQYF
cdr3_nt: TGTGCCAGCAGCTCTGGACTTGCCCCGAACCTAGCGGGAGGGACCAAAAACATTCAGTACTTC

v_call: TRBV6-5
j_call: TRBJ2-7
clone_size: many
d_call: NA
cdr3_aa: CASSSRAGGPYEQYF
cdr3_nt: TGTGCCAGCAGTTCCCGGGCAGGGGGGCCCTACGAGCAGTACTTC

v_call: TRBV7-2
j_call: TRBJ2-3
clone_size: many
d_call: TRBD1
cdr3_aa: CASSRGTGMVTDTQYF
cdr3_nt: TGTGCCAGCAGTAGAGGGACAGGGATGGTCACAGATACGCAGTATTTT

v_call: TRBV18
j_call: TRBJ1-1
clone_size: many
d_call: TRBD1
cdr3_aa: CASSPTGTVNTEAFF
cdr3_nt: TGTGCCAGCTCACCCACCGGGACAGTGAACACTGAAGCTTTCTTT

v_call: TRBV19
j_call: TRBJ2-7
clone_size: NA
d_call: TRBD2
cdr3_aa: CASRASGSYEQYF
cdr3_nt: TGTGCCAGTAGGGCTAGCGGATCCTACGAGCAGTACTTC

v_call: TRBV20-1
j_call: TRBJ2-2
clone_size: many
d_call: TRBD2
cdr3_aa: CSAKTGGGDTGELFF
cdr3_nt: TGCAGTGCTAAAACGGGAGGGGGGGACACCGGGGAGCTGTTTTTT

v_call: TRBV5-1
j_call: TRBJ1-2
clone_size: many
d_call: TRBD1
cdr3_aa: CASSLLRQGAVGGYTF
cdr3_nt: TGCGCCAGCAGCTTGTTGAGACAGGGGGCCGTTGGTGGCTACACCTTC

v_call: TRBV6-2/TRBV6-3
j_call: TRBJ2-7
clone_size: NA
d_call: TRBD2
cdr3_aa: CASSSPGLAGINEQYF
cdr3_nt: TGTGCCAGCAGTTCCCCTGGACTAGCGGGAATAAACGAGCAGTACTTC

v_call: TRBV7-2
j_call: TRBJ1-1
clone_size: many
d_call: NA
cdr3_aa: CASSLGTGNRAFF
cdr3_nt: TGTGCCAGCAGCTTAGGAACAGGCAACCGAGCTTTCTTT

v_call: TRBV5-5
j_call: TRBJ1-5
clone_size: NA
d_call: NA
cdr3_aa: CASSLAVDQPQHF
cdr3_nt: TGTGCCAGCAGCTTAGCAGTGGATCAGCCCCAGCATTTT

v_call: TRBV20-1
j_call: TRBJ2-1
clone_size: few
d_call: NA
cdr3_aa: CSAGRRYYNEQFF
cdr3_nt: TGCAGTGCAGGTAGGCGCTACTACAATGAGCAGTTCTTC

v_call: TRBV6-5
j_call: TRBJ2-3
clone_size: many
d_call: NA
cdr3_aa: CASSAPALADTQYF
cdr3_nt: TGTGCCAGCAGTGCACCCGCCCTGGCGGATACGCAGTATTTT

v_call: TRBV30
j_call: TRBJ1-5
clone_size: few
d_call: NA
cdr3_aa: CAWGQSNQPQHF
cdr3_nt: TGTGCCTGGGGACAGTCCAATCAGCCCCAGCATTTT

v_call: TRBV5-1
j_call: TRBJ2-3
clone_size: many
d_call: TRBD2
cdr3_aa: CASSLDGRGTDTQYF
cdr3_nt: TGCGCCAGCAGCTTGGACGGGAGGGGCACAGATACGCAGTATTTT

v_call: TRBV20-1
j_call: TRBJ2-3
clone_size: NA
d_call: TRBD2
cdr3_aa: CSARSLAGGHSDTQYF
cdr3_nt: TGCAGTGCTAGATCCTTAGCGGGAGGGCACTCAGATACGCAGTATTTT

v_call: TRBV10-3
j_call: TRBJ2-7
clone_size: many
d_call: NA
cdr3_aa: CAISPSVYEQYF
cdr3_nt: TGTGCCATCAGTCCTAGCGTCTACGAGCAGTACTTC

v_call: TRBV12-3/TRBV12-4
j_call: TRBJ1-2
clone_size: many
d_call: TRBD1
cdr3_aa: CASSLVRGRGGYTF
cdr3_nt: TGTGCCAGCAGTTTAGTCAGGGGGCGCGGTGGCTACACCTTC

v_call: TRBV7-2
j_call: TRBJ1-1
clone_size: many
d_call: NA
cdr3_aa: CASSLKPTEAFF
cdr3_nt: TGTGCCAGCAGCTTAAAGCCTACTGAAGCTTTCTTT

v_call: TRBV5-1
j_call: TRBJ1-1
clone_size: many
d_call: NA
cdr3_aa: CASKQGSMKPNTEAFF
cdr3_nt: TGCGCCAGCAAACAGGGTTCAATGAAGCCGAACACTGAAGCTTTCTTT

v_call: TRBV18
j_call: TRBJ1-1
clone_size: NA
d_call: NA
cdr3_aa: CASSKIQRNTEAFF
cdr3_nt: TGTGCCAGCTCAAAAATACAGAGGAACACTGAAGCTTTCTTT

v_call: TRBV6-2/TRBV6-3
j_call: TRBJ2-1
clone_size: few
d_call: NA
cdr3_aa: CASSRQRPSRVNEQFF
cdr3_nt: TGTGCCAGCAGTAGACAGCGCCCGTCGAGGGTCAATGAGCAGTTCTTC

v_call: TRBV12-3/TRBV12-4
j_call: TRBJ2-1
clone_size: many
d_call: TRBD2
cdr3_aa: CASSLPAGGGYNEQFF
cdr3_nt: TGTGCCAGCAGTTTACCAGCGGGAGGGGGCTACAATGAGCAGTTCTTC

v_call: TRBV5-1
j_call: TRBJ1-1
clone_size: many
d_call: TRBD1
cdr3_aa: CASSSGQGPYTEAFF
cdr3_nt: TGCGCCAGCAGTTCCGGACAGGGGCCTTACACTGAAGCTTTCTTT

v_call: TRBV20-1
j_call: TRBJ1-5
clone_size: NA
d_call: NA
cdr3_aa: CSARGGGMNQPQHF
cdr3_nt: TGCAGTGCTAGGGGCGGGGGTATGAATCAGCCCCAGCATTTT

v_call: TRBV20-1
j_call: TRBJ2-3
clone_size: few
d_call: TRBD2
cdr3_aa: CSARLAGGNLAQYF
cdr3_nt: TGCAGTGCTAGGTTGGCGGGAGGGAATCTGGCGCAGTATTTT

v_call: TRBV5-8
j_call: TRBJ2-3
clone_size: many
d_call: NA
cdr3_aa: CASSLGDLDYYF
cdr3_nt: TGTGCCAGCAGCTTGGGGGACCTGGACTACTATTTT

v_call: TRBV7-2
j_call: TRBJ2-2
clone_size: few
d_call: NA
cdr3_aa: CASSLVLGFSGQNTGELFF
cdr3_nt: TGTGCCAGCAGCTTAGTTTTGGGATTTTCCGGGCAGAACACCGGGGAGCTGTTTTTT